This T cell receptor (beta chain) emerged from a study of T cells after somatic rescue of genetic block. The repertoire was sequenced with immunoSEQ multiplex PCR; TCRdb's copy has only in-frame clones and lacks some. The repertoire holds about 14,000 clones, with approximately 70% as singletons. This clonotype originated in a boy between 5 and 17 years old. The sequencing sample was made of peripheral blood mononuclear cells (PBMCs).

The CDR3 spells CASSPGVDYNEQFF. CDR3 nucleotides: TGTGCCAGCAGCCCCGGGGTGGACTACAATGAGCAGTTCTTC. J is TRBJ2-1 and V is TRBV28; perhaps TRBD2 as D (5 bases). Germline values: CDR1 MDHEN, CDR2 SYDVKM. V lost 6 bases and J 3 bases, leaving 12 bases between the germline ends. This CDR3 has 14 residues.